The T cell receptor (beta chain) described here comes from a study of regulatory T cells in long-lasting Graves disease. Arm-PCR of CDR3 regions and iRepertoire HTBI primers were used to build TCR beta libraries. From the multiplex PCR reads, TCRdb called clonotypes with MiXCR, one entry per CDR3 protein. The sample includes roughly 400,000 distinct CDR3 sequences, less than 25% of them seen just once. This clonotype was recorded many times. This sample's time point: persistent/refractory GD, antithyroid drugs over 5 years with positive TRAb. Extracted PBMC RNA gave rise to the TCR library. Germline V CDR1 and CDR2: SGHAT, FQNNGV. V lost 5 bases to trimming and J lost 8 bases; unmatched junction nucleotides: 5. The CDR3 loop spans 13 amino acids.

The input for sequencing was peripheral blood mononuclear cells (PBMCs), taken when the disease was refractory, from a patient treated with antithyroid drugs. The rearrangement links TRBV11-2 to TRBJ1-4; TRBD1 agrees at 7 bases. The sequence came from a female donor with Graves disease. CDR3 DNA: TGTGCCAGCAGCCTCGGGACAGTAGAAAAACTGTTTTTT. Its protein is CASSLGTVEKLFF.